This T cell receptor (beta chain) comes out of a study of prognosis after radiotherapy for stage I lung cancer (dated by TCRdb to the early 2020s). Turning to the overall study: Between April 2018 and early 2019, around 20 patients with stage I NSCLC were enrolled in Nanjing, China. The cohort included approximately 13 men and several women, with a median age of approximately 76 years and a range of about 50 to 85 years. Some 15 of the patients were found to have newly diagnosed primary stage I lung tumors, and four to six were living with oligometastatic NSCLC after surgical resection of the primary tumor. Concurrent therapy was not administered to any patient alongside SBRT. Roughly 12 patients had adenocarcinoma and about 7 had squamous cell carcinoma as the tumor histology. About 20% of the 19 patients developed distant metastases after SBRT, at a median of about seven months; the other 15 showed no significant progression. Peripheral blood TCR beta repertoires were profiled in stage I NSCLC patients before and after stereotactic body radiotherapy, and the repertoires were related to distant failure. All patients were regarded as medically inoperable, because of comorbidities in roughly twelve patients and refusal of surgery in roughly seven patients. A total of roughly 38 blood samples from some 20 patients were sequenced, with one sample obtained before and one obtained after SBRT for each patient. Image-guided IMRT or VMAT was used to deliver SBRT in 3 to 5 fractions at a biologically effective dose of at least 100 Gy. What the study reported, not specific to this receptor: No adjustment for multiple comparisons was applied to any of the reported P values. After SBRT, the count of unique TCR clones dropped from a median of roughly 9,700 beforehand to roughly 7,000 afterward (Wilcoxon paired P=0.011). The study was limited by the small cohort and short follow-up, and independent validation of the study findings is required. Differences by metastasis status were reportedly seen in TRBV and TRBJ usage frequencies, involving two V genes at baseline and, after SBRT, roughly nine V genes and two J genes. Post-SBRT Shannon entropy and its change from baseline were lower in patients who developed distant metastases; baseline Shannon entropy was not associated with metastases. No determination of tumor specificity was made for expanded TCR clones.

By how much of the sample it makes up, this clonotype is medium-sized (0.01 to 0.1%). Its antigen is not yet known. Base qualities are not provided; no much larger clone lies one nucleotide away. V trim: 6 bases; J trim: 0 bases; unmatched bases: 8. The CDR3 numbers 15 residues from cysteine through phenylalanine. Only the CDR3 portion is preserved as DNA: 45 bases, with reading frame beginning at the first base. From the germline V gene (reference sequence), CDR1 is MNHEY and CDR2 is SMNVEV. All patients had node-negative disease on CT and PET/CT, and none had a history of other malignancies or had previously received chemotherapy or radiotherapy. At each of two time points, approximately 6.3 milliliters of peripheral venous blood were collected into EDTA tubes. Ficoll-Paque Plus density-gradient centrifugation was used to isolate PBMCs. Right after collection, samples were kept at -80 degrees C until analysis.

Two rounds of multiplex PCR were used to amplify the TCR beta CDR3 region from genomic DNA. In the first round of PCR, primers specific to each TRBV and TRBJ gene were used, and the primer sequences are filed in Chinese patent CN105087789A. Universal primers were used in the second round of PCR. The Roche High Pure PCR Template Preparation Kit was used to extract genomic DNA from frozen PBMCs. Paired-end sequencing with 151 bp reads was performed on the libraries using an Illumina HiSeq 3000. On the authors' methods: Raw reads lacking the multiplex PCR primer sequences were removed with CutAdapt. Using PEAR, the high-quality paired reads were merged into contigs. By alignment to reference sequences, MiXCR assigned TRB V, D and J gene segments to each contig. To remove sequencing errors, CDR3 sequences were clustered according to base quality and sequence similarity. Shannon entropy, normalized by the natural log of the productive TCR sequence number, served as the measure of diversity. Clonality was defined as one minus Shannon entropy divided by the natural log of the number of unique clonotypes. Using the Youden index from ROC curves, the researchers picked the repertoire-metric cut-offs for progression-free survival, and all analyses were carried out in R 3.5.3. TCRdb reprocessed the public reads (quality trimming at Q25 with fastp, clone calling with MiXCR) and kept in-frame beta chains. Every distinct CDR3 protein forms one entry, paired with its most common genes and DNA. In this record, the V and J calls reflect TCRdb's handling and not the investigators' own analysis. In all, the sample holds more than 15,000 distinct CDR3 sequences, and less than 45% of those were seen once. The ten largest clones take up roughly 45% of the sample.

The receptor comes from a donor of 50 years or more with non-small cell lung cancer. The sample here was PBMCs, taken before or after stereotactic body radiation therapy (not recorded which). The rearrangement combines TRBV27 with TRBJ2-7; 7 bases in between match TRBD1. The bases are TGTGCCAGCAGGAAGACAGGGATAATCTCCTACGAGCAGTACTTC. This encodes CASRKTGIISYEQYF.